A selection of T cell receptor beta chains follows, all from one sample in a study of response to subunit inactivated influenza vaccine. One entry per CDR3 protein results from TCRdb running MiXCR on the RT-PCR reads. The data show some 640,000 distinct CDR3 sequences, about 15% seen once. This sample comprised PBMCs from blood, obtained roughly 15 days before vaccination. The receptors come from a man in his fifties or sixties who received an inactivated influenza vaccine. Both conserved end residues are trimmed from each CDR3. Each record gives: V gene, clone size, J gene, CDR3 protein. Size is stated for part of the rows, as once, few or many counts, or as a class when the clone is expanded.

TRBV9	NA	TRBJ2-7	ASSGGLAGDEQY
TRBV5-6	NA	TRBJ2-7	AIRGGTEYEQY
TRBV6-5	few	TRBJ1-6	ASSYSFRIQGVSPLH
TRBV7-6	NA	TRBJ2-2	ASSLEVTQQGTGELF
TRBV20-1	many	TRBJ1-6	SARTRGRRSPLH
TRBV12-3/TRBV12-4	NA	TRBJ1-1	ASTRTGGMNTEAF
TRBV12-5	NA	TRBJ2-5	ASGLGQIDPFVQETQY
TRBV29-1	few	TRBJ2-5	SVEVNYRETQY
TRBV20-1	many	TRBJ2-3	SEGDRVGADTQY
TRBV4-3	few	TRBJ1-5	ASSQVGGQPQH
TRBV12-3/TRBV12-4	few	TRBJ2-3	ASSLGEKDTQY
TRBV4-3	NA	TRBJ2-2	ASSQLAGVNTGELF
TRBV28	few	TRBJ2-7	ALGGSSYEQY
TRBV10-3	few	TRBJ1-1	AISELGQGSTEAF
TRBV15	NA	TRBJ2-1	ATSRDRKAVWQF
TRBV25-1	NA	TRBJ2-5	ASSMQGGGWETQY
TRBV11-2	many	TRBJ2-1	ASRLGNEQF
TRBV12-3/TRBV12-4	few	TRBJ2-5	ASSLSEPGAQY
TRBV13	few	TRBJ2-1	ASSIRLAAYNEQF
TRBV7-2	NA	TRBJ2-3	ASSLSHLRTDTQY
TRBV7-2	NA	TRBJ2-1	ASSQSHGLGSYNEQF
TRBV20-1	few	TRBJ1-4	SAERMTAGEKLF
TRBV29-1	NA	TRBJ2-1	SVEDTAGSSYNEQF
TRBV6-1	once	TRBJ2-4	ASTGLAGVYIQY
TRBV4-2	few	TRBJ1-1	ASSQVAARNTEAF
TRBV7-2	NA	TRBJ1-2	ASSLRRDYGYT
TRBV9	once	TRBJ2-1	ASSVEGGPPGQGAQNEQF
TRBV28	NA	TRBJ2-1	ASRAPGGVTHNEQF
TRBV4-2	few	TRBJ2-1	ASSQGGPLSSYNEQF
TRBV27	NA	TRBJ2-7	ASSFRSEQY
TRBV28	few	TRBJ2-3	ASSSGLAGGPFADTQY
TRBV5-1	NA	TRBJ1-5	ASSLRGERNQPQH
TRBV5-6	many	TRBJ2-7	ASSLGVSSYEQY